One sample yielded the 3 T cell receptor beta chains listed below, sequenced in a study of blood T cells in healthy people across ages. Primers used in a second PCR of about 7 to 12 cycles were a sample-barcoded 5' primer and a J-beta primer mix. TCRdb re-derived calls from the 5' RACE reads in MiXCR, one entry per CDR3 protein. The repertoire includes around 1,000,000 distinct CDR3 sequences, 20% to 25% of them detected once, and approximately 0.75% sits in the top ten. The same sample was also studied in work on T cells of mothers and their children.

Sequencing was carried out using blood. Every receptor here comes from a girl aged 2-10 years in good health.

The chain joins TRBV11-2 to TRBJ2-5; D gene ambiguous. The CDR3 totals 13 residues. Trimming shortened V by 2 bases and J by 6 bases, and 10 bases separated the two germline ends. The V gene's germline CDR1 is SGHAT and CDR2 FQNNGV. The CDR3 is CASSLLQTQTQYF. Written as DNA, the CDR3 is TGTGCCAGCAGCTTACTACAGACGCAGACCCAGTACTTC.

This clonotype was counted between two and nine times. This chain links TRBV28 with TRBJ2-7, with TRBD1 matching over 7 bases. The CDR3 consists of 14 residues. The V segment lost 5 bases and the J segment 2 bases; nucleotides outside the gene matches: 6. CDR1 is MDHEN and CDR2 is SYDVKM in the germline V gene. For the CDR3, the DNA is TGTGCCAGCAGTCAAACCGGGACAGCCTACGAGCAGTACTTC. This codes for CASSQTGTAYEQYF.

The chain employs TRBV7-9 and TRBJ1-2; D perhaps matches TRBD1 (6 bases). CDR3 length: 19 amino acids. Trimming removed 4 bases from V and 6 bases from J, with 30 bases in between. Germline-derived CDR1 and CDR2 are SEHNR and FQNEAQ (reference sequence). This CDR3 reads CASSSLFRDGPSEGDGYTF. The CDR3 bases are TGTGCCAGCAGCTCCCTCTTCCGGGACGGACCCTCGGAGGGGGATGGCTACACCTTC.